The 10 T cell receptor beta chains reported below all come from one sample, sequenced in a study of follicular helper T cells after annual influenza vaccination. Here immunoSEQ multiplex PCR was the method, and the copy in TCRdb shows in-frame clones only, minus some. The data hold 9,500 to 15,000 clones, with more than 75% observed a single time. Indicated time point: 2015-2016 season, pre-vaccination. The source material was CXCR5+ CD38- circulating T follicular helper cells from blood, sampled on the day of influenza vaccination. Subset described: circulating Tfh, non-naive CD4+CXCR5+PD-1+ (ICOS+CD38+ or ICOS-CD38-). All receptors come from an adult who received the influenza vaccine.

The chain combines TRBV6-1 with TRBJ1-6, with a possible D match to TRBD1 (5 bases). The CDR3 contains 15 residues. Germline V gene data show CDR1 as MNHNS and CDR2 as SASEGT. V dropped 10 bases and J dropped 8 bases, with 21 bases sitting between them. In DNA form, the CDR3 reads TGTGCCACACTCGTGGAAAAGGGGAATCATTCACCCCTCCACTTT. This sequence encodes CATLVEKGNHSPLHF.

The chain combines TRBV6-5 with TRBJ2-3; D is uncertain. V was trimmed by 2 bases and J by 0 bases, leaving 9 bases between them. In germline, CDR1 is MNHEY, CDR2 SVGAGI. The CDR3 spans 15 residues. CDR3 in amino acids: CASSYTITSTDTQYF. The DNA for the CDR3 is TGTGCCAGCAGTTACACCATAACAAGCACAGATACGCAGTATTTT.

The rearrangement uses TRBV5-1 and TRBJ2-2; D gene uncertain. V was pared by 4 bases and J by 6 bases, with 13 bases between. CDR1 is SGHRS and CDR2 is YFSETQ in the germline V gene. CDR3 length: 14 amino acids. The CDR3 region is CASSEAYRSGELFF. The CDR3 DNA reads as TGCGCCAGCAGCGAAGCCTATCGTTCCGGGGAGCTGTTTTTT.

V and J are TRBV4-3 and TRBJ1-2; D unclear. Germline V gene lookup returns CDR1 LGHNA and CDR2 YSLEER. This CDR3 contains 13 residues. V dropped 2 bases and J dropped 7 bases, with 11 bases sitting between them. Here the CDR3 reads CASSQLGSPGYTF. The CDR3 coding sequence is TGCGCCAGCAGCCAACTAGGGTCCCCTGGCTACACCTTC.

This chain connects TRBV7-2 to TRBJ2-3; 8 positions agree with TRBD2. CDR3 size: 15 residues. V shed 7 bases and J 11 bases; nucleotides not matched to a gene: 17. Germline-derived CDR1 and CDR2 are SGHTA and FQGNSA. Written as DNA, the CDR3 is TGTGCCAGCACGGGCGGTAGCGGGGTTCGGGGGGGGCAGTATTTT. Encoded protein: CASTGGSGVRGGQYF.

V is TRBV7-2 and J is TRBJ1-6; maybe TRBD1 (6 bases). Trimming cost V 5 bases and J 10 bases, with 15 bases left between them. The CDR3 sequence is 14 residues long. CDR1 is SGHTA, CDR2 FQGNSA, per germline. CDR3 bases: TGTGCCAGCAGCCGCAACAGGGCGGAGTCACCCCTCCACTTT. Translated, it gives CASSRNRAESPLHF.

The rearrangement links TRBV28 to TRBJ2-1; TRBD1 might be the D (6 bases). Germline-derived CDR1 and CDR2 are MDHEN and SYDVKM. There are 13 residues in the CDR3. V was pared by 7 bases and J by 5 bases, with 12 bases between. The CDR3 protein is CASKSGQNNEQFF. The CDR3 nucleotides read TGTGCCAGCAAAAGTGGACAGAACAATGAGCAGTTCTTC. Filled out from reference TRBV28 and TRBJ2-1, the complete variable domain reads DVKVTQSSRYLVKRTGEKVFLECVQDMDHENMFWYRQDPGLGLRLIYFSYDVKMKEKGDIPEGYSVSREKKERFSLILESASTNQTSMYLCASKSGQNNEQFFGPGTRLTVL.

The chain joins TRBV15 to TRBJ1-5; D gene ambiguous. This CDR3 spans 12 amino acids. CDR1 LNHNV and CDR2 YYDKDF come from the germline V gene (reference sequence). The V end lost 6 bases, the J end lost 8 bases, and 11 bases lay between the germline ends. The DNA for the CDR3 is TGTGCCACCAGACTAGGGAGGGAGCCCCAGCATTTT. It is translated as CATRLGREPQHF.

This sequence joins TRBV2 and TRBJ2-5; TRBD1 might be the D (5 bases). The V gene lost 4 bases and the J gene lost 2 bases, with 5 bases spanning the gap. This CDR3 contains 12 residues. CDR1 and CDR2 from the germline V gene are SNHLY and FYNNEI. Here the CDR3 DNA reads TGTGCCAGCAGTGGACAGCAAGAGACCCAGTACTTC. Its protein is CASSGQQETQYF.

The V gene is TRBV6-6, the J gene TRBJ2-3, with D perhaps TRBD2 (6 bases). V lost 4 bases and J lost 10, with 18 bases in between. This CDR3 is built from 14 residues. The germline CDR1 and CDR2 sequences are MNHNY and SVGAGI (reference sequence). The CDR3 region has the DNA TGTGCCAGCAGTTCACTAGTGGACTACATTCCGCAGTATTTT. This encodes CASSSLVDYIPQYF.